One sample yielded the 20 T cell receptor beta chains listed below, sequenced in a study of T cells in Graves' hyperthyroidism and ophthalmopathy. Researchers amplified the TCR beta CDR3 regions from RNA transcripts. The HTBI primer set drove a first-round RT-PCR of the TCR CDR3. TCRdb reprocessed the multiplex PCR reads with MiXCR, giving one entry per CDR3 protein. The sample shows 450,000 to 650,000 distinct CDR3 sequences, 17% of them seen only once. What was sequenced was blood. The receptors were gathered from a woman aged 18-30 years with Graves' ophthalmopathy.

This clonotype appeared many times. This chain joins TRBV28 and TRBJ2-5; 7 nucleotides agree with TRBD1. The CDR3 extends over 13 amino acids. V trimming: 5 bases; J trimming: 6 bases; junction bases outside the gene matches: 6. Germline V gives CDR1 MDHEN, CDR2 SYDVKM. CDR3 region: CASSEQGWQTQYF. DNA for the CDR3: TGTGCCAGCAGTGAACAGGGGTGGCAGACCCAGTACTTC.

This clonotype turned up a few times. This chain joins TRBV6-1 and TRBJ2-6, with 7 positions matching TRBD2. Trimming at V came to 5 bases and at J to 3 bases, leaving 4 bases not matched to a gene. The CDR3 is 15 amino acids. Germline V gives CDR1 MNHNS, CDR2 SASEGT. CDR3 bases: TGTGCCAGCAGTCCCCCTAGCGGTGGGGCCAACGTCCTGACTTTC. As protein: CASSPPSGGANVLTF.

This sequence joins TRBV30 and TRBJ1-2; D is unresolved. The V and J ends lost 0 bases and 3 bases respectively, with 8 bases between them. The length of the CDR3 is 13 residues. Per the germline V gene, CDR1 is GTSNPN and CDR2 is SVGIG (reference sequence). The CDR3 nucleotides read TGTGCCTGGAGTGTAGAGGGTGACTATGGCTACACCTTC. This sequence encodes CAWSVEGDYGYTF.

This clonotype appeared once. The chain employs TRBV15 and TRBJ2-7; a weak D match, TRBD2 (7 bases). V was trimmed by 5 bases and J by 5 bases, leaving 19 bases between them. CDR3 size: 15 residues. The germline V gene has CDR1 LNHNV and CDR2 YYDKDF (reference sequence). CDR3 sequence (DNA): TGTGCCACCAGCGGCTCTAGGGGGGGGGCCCACGAGCAGTACTTC. Protein sequence: CATSGSRGGAHEQYF.

This clonotype came up many times. The chain uses TRBV2 and TRBJ1-6; D is unclear. The germline V gene encodes CDR1 SNHLY and CDR2 FYNNEI. Trimming shortened V by 3 bases and J by 10 bases, and 22 bases separated the two germline ends. The CDR3 runs to 17 residues. The CDR3 reads CASSDQRAYGMGSPLHF. The CDR3 coding sequence is TGTGCCAGCAGTGACCAGAGAGCGTATGGTATGGGGTCACCCCTCCACTTT.

Turning to this clonotype: A much larger clone lies one base from this, so it may be a read error. The rearrangement joins TRBV20-1 to TRBJ2-7; 8 bases line up with TRBD2. This CDR3 has 13 amino acids. Per germline, CDR1 DFQATT and CDR2 SNEGSKA (reference sequence). The ends lost 0 bases at V and 2 bases at J; junction bases unmatched: 0. CDR3: CSARDGGAYEQYF. The DNA of the CDR3 is TGCAGTGCTAGAGACGGGGGGGCCTACGAGCAGTACTTC.

This clonotype turned up a few times. At one end, the junction sequence differs from germline, possibly due to a read error. The CDR3 region is CASSQAGTYNEQFF. The CDR3 DNA sequence: TGTGCCAGCAGCCAGGCGGGGACTTACAATGAGCAGTTCTTT. The rearrangement joins TRBV14 to TRBJ2-1, with D perhaps matching TRBD2 (6 bases). The germline gives CDR1 SGHDN, CDR2 FVKESK. The length of the CDR3 is 14 residues.

Many counts were recorded for this clonotype. CDR3 nucleotide sequence: TGTGCCAGCCAGACCCTGAGCACAGATACGCAGTATTTT. Its translation: CASQTLSTDTQYF. J is TRBJ2-3 and V is TRBV18; D call uncertain. This CDR3 has 13 amino acids. Trimming cost V 8 bases and J 0 bases, with 9 bases left between them. CDR1 and CDR2 from the germline V gene are KGHSH and LQKENI. Full variable domain (remainder filled in from reference TRBV18 and TRBJ2-3): NAGVMQNPRHLVRRRGQEARLRCSPMKGHSHVYWYRQLPEEGLKFMVYLQKENIIDESGMPKERFSAEFPKEGPSILRIQQVVRGDSAAYFCASQTLSTDTQYFGPGTRLTVL.

The table lists this clonotype with many counts. The V call is TRBV11-2, the J call TRBJ2-2, with TRBD2 identical over 8 bases. Per the germline V gene, CDR1 is SGHAT and CDR2 is FQNNGV. The CDR3 extends over 13 amino acids. V was clipped by 4 bases and J by 6 bases; unmatched bases: 1. DNA for the CDR3: TGTGCCAGCAGCTCGCGGGGGGCCGGGGAGCTGTTTTTT. It codes for CASSSRGAGELFF.

Ten or more counts support this clonotype. The chain uses TRBV29-1 and TRBJ1-2; D uncertain. Germline V CDR1 and CDR2: SQVTM, ANQGSEA. This CDR3 spans 15 amino acids. The V end lost 0 bases, the J end lost 1 base, and 12 bases lay between the germline ends. DNA for the CDR3: TGCAGCGTTGAAGAAATGGACCGCGGTAACTATGGCTACACCTTC. Translation: CSVEEMDRGNYGYTF. The whole variable domain, filled in from reference TRBV29-1 and TRBJ1-2, reads SAVISQKPSRDICQRGTSLTIQCQVDSQVTMMFWYRQQPGQSLTLIATANQGSEATYESGFVIDKFPISRPNLTFSTLTVSNMSPEDSSIYLCSVEEMDRGNYGYTFGSGTRLTVV.

This chain uses TRBV27 with TRBJ2-7; a possible D gene is TRBD2 (5 bases). CDR1 and CDR2 from the germline V gene are MNHEY and SMNVEV (reference sequence). The V and J ends lost 6 bases and 3 bases respectively, with 18 bases between them. The CDR3 covers 15 residues. CDR3 in DNA: TGTGCCAGCAGCTTGGTGGCTGGTGAGGGCTACGAGCAGTACTTC. Its translation: CASSLVAGEGYEQYF.

The genes are TRBV6-2 or TRBV6-3 and TRBJ1-5, with D tentatively TRBD1 (6 bases). Per the germline V gene, CDR1 is MNHEY and CDR2 is SVGEGT. The CDR3 is 15 residues long. V was clipped by 7 bases and J by 11 bases, with 24 bases between them. CDR3 residues: CASNDRQARREAQHF. CDR3 sequence (DNA): TGTGCCAGCAATGACAGACAGGCGAGGCGAGAGGCCCAGCATTTT.

The genes are TRBV4-1 and TRBJ2-5; the D is unclear. CDR3 length: 16 amino acids. Trimming pared 0 bases from V and 0 bases from J, leaving 11 bases between. Germline V gene data show CDR1 as MGHRA and CDR2 as YSYEKL. The CDR3 DNA sequence: TGCGCCAGCAGCCAAGACTGGCGCGGAAACCAAGAGACCCAGTACTTC. Translation gives CASSQDWRGNQETQYF.

The chain employs TRBV11-2 and TRBJ2-1, with D maybe TRBD2 (5 bases). This CDR3 has 15 residues. V lost 1 base to trimming and J lost 2 bases, with 9 bases between them. Germline assignment: CDR1 SGHAT and CDR2 FQNNGV. CDR3 nucleotide sequence: TGTGCCAGCAGCTTAGGAGGGATACCCTACAATGAGCAGTTCTTC. Its translation is CASSLGGIPYNEQFF.

This chain links TRBV15 with TRBJ1-1, with D perhaps matching TRBD1 (5 bases). This CDR3 spans 13 amino acids. Trimming took 5 bases from V and 1 from J, leaving 8 bases between them. Germline CDR1 and CDR2: LNHNV and YYDKDF (reference sequence). As DNA, the CDR3 is TGTGCCACCAGCGGCGACAGGAACACTGAAGCTTTCTTT. This codes for CATSGDRNTEAFF.

This clonotype appeared many times. This rearrangement joins TRBV7-8 to TRBJ2-2, with unresolved D. Germline-derived CDR1 and CDR2 are SGHVS and FQNEAQ. Trimming removed 1 base from V and 0 bases from J, with 15 bases in between. The CDR3 length is 18 residues. CDR3 amino acids: CASSLVTFAGANTGELFF. CDR3 DNA: TGTGCCAGCAGCTTAGTCACGTTTGCAGGCGCGAACACCGGGGAGCTGTTTTTT.

This clonotype has ten or more counts. The J gene is TRBJ2-2, the V gene TRBV7-8, with TRBD2 as a possible D gene (5 bases). The CDR3 consists of 15 residues. Trimming stripped 5 bases from V and 2 bases from J, with 12 bases between. Germline loops: CDR1 SGHVS, CDR2 FQNEAQ. CDR3 sequence reads: CASSLSRGNTGELFF. In DNA form, the CDR3 reads TGTGCCAGCAGCCTCTCCCGGGGTAACACCGGGGAGCTGTTTTTT.

The chain links TRBV6-1 to TRBJ1-4; 7 bases line up with TRBD1. The V gene's germline CDR1 is MNHNS and CDR2 SASEGT. V dropped 6 bases and J dropped 4; count of bases not matched to a gene: 5. This CDR3 is built from 14 residues. DNA for the CDR3: TGTGCCAGCAGGGAGACAGGGAGTAATGAAAAACTGTTTTTT. It translates to CASRETGSNEKLFF.

V usage is TRBV12-3 or TRBV12-4 and J usage is TRBJ1-3; no clear D. V was cut by 7 bases and J by 2 bases, with 12 bases left in between. The CDR3 has 14 amino acids. DNA for the CDR3: TGTGCCAGCAATCCCGGGGTAGCTGGAAACACCATATATTTT. This gives the protein CASNPGVAGNTIYF.

The gene calls are TRBV4-3 and TRBJ1-2; TRBD1 is a possible D gene (6 bases). Germline V CDR1 and CDR2: LGHNA, YSLEER. The CDR3 extends over 14 amino acids. V was clipped by 4 bases and J by 0 bases, with 9 bases between them. The CDR3 sequence is CASSPGTPNYGYTF. The CDR3 coding sequence is TGCGCCAGCAGCCCCGGGACACCTAACTATGGCTACACCTTC.